This TCR beta chain derives from a study of blood T cell repertoires in COVID-19. In the study overall: Material from acute and convalescent COVID-19 was sourced from the United States, Italy and Spain. From T cells, B-cell-depleted T cells, or PBMCs came the material, which was cDNA or gDNA.

This clone was picked up one time. How the authors handled the data: Using reference gene primer amplification, nucleated cell counts were estimated. Data came from immunoSEQ multiplex PCR; TCRdb stores just in-frame clones and leaves some out. The V and J calls and the clone size are those of that table, but D and trimming were determined from the DNA. This table has 50,000 or so clones, under 90% appearing once. CDR1 is SGHTA, CDR2 FQGNSA, per germline. V was shortened by 5 bases and J by 4 bases, with 12 bases between the two germline ends. The CDR3 sequence is 13 residues long. Sequencing was performed on peripheral blood. The rearrangement links TRBV7-2 to TRBJ2-7; D call uncertain. This receptor was identified in a man between 65 and 80 years old with acute or convalescent COVID-19. CDR3 coding DNA: TGTGCCAGCAGCCCCCAGGTTATTTACGAGCAGTACTTC. As protein: CASSPQVIYEQYF.